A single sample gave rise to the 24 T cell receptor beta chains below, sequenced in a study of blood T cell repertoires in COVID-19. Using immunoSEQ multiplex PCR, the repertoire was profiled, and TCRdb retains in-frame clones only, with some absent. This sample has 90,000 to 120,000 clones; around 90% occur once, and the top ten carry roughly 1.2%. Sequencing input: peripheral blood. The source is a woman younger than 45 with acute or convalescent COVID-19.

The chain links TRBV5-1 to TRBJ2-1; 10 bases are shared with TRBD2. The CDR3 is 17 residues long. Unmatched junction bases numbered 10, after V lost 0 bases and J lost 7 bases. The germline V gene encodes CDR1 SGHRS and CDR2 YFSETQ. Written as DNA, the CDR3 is TGCGCCAGCAGCTTGGGGCCCTCAGCGGGGGGGCAAAATGAGCAGTTCTTC. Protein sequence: CASSLGPSAGGQNEQFF.

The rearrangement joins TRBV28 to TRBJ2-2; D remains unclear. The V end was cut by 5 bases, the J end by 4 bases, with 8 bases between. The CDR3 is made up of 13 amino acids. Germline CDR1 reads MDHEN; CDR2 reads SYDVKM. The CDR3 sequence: CASSRVRTGELFF. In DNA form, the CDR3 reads TGTGCCAGCAGTCGGGTTCGCACCGGGGAGCTGTTTTTT.

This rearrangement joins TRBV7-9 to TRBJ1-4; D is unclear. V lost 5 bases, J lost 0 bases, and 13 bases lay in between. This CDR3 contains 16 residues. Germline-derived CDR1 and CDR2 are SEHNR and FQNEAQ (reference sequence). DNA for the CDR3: TGTGCCAGCAGCCCACGAAACAGAGCAACTAATGAAAAACTGTTTTTT. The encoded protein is CASSPRNRATNEKLFF. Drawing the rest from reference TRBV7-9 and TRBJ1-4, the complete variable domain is DTGVSQNPRHKITKRGQNVTFRCDPISEHNRLYWYRQTLGQGPEFLTYFQNEAQLEKSRLLSDRFSAERPKGSFSTLEIQRTEQGDSAMYLCASSPRNRATNEKLFFGSGTQLSVL.

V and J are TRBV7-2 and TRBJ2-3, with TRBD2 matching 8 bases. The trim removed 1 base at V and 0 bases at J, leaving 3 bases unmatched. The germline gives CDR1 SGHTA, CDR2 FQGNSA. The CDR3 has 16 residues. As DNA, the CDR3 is TGTGCCAGCAGCTTAGAGAGCGGGGGAAGCACAGATACGCAGTATTTT. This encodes CASSLESGGSTDTQYF.

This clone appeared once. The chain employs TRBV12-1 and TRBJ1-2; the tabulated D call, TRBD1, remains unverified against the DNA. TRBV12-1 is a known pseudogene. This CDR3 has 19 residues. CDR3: CASSFRVVGTVDLYYGYTF. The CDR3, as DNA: TGTGCCAGCAGCTTTAGGGTAGTCGGGACAGTAGATCTGTACTATGGCTACACCTTC.

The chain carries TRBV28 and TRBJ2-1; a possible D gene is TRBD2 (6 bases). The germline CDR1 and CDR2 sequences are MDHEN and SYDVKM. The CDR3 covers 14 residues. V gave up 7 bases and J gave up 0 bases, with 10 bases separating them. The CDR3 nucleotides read TGTGCCAGCACCCGGGGGAGCTCCTACAATGAGCAGTTCTTC. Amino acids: CASTRGSSYNEQFF.

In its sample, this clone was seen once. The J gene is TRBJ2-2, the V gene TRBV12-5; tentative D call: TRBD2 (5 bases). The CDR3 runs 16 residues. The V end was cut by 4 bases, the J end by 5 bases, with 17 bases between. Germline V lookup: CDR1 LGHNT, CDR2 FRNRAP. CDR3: CASGSTLLSGTGELFF. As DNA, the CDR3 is TGTGCTAGTGGTTCAACCCTACTTTCGGGAACCGGGGAGCTGTTTTTT.

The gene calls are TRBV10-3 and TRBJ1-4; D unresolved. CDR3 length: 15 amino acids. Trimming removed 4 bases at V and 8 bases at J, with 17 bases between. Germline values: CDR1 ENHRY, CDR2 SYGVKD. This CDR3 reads CAISGSGSPGEKLFF. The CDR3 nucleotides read TGTGCCATCAGTGGTAGCGGGTCCCCTGGGGAAAAACTGTTTTTT.

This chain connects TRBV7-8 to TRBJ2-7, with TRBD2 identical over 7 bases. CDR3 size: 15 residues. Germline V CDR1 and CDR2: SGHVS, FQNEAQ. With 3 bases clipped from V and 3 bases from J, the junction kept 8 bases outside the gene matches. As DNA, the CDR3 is TGTGCCAGCAGCTTTCGGCGGGGGACCCGCTACGAGCAGTACTTC. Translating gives CASSFRRGTRYEQYF.

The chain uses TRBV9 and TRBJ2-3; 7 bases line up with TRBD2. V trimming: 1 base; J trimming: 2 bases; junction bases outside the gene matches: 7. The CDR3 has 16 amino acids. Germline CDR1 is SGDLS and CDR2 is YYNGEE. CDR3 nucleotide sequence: TGTGCCAGCAGCGTACGGGCGGGAGTTGTCACAGATACGCAGTATTTT. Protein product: CASSVRAGVVTDTQYF.

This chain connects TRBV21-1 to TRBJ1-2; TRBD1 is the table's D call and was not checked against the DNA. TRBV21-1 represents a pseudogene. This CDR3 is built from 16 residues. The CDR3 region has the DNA TGTGCCAGCAGGGTCGGGTCGGACAGGGTTCTCTATGGCTACACCTTC. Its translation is CASRVGSDRVLYGYTF.

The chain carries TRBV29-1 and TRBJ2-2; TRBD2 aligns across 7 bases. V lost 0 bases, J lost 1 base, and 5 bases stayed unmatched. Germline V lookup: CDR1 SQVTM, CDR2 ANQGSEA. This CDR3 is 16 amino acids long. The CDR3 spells CSVEDLRGENTGELFF. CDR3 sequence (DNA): TGCAGCGTTGAAGATCTTCGGGGGGAGAACACCGGGGAGCTGTTTTTT.

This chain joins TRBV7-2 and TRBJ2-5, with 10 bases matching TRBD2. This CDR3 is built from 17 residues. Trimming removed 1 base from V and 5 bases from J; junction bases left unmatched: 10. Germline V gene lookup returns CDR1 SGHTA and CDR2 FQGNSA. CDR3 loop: CASSLVSSSGGEETQYF. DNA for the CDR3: TGTGCCAGCAGCTTAGTTTCGTCCAGCGGGGGGGAGGAGACCCAGTACTTC. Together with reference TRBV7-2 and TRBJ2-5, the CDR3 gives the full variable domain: GAGVSQSPSNKVTEKGKDVELRCDPISGHTALYWYRQSLGQGLEFLIYFQGNSAPDKSGLPSDRFSAERTGGSVSTLTIQRTQQEDSAVYLCASSLVSSSGGEETQYFGPGTRLLVL.

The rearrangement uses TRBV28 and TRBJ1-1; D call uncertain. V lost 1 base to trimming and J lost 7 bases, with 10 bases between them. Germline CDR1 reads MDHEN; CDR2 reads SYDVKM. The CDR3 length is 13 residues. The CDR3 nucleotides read TGTGCCAGCAGTTTATTACCTCCCGGTGAAGCTTTCTTT. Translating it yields CASSLLPPGEAFF.

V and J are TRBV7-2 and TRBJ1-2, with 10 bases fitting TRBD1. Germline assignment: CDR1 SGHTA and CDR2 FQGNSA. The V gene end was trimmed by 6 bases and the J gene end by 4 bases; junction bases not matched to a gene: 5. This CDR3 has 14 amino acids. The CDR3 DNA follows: TGTGCCAGCAGGCCGGGACAGGGGACCTATGGCTACACCTTC. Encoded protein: CASRPGQGTYGYTF. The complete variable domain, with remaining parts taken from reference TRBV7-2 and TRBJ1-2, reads GAGVSQSPSNKVTEKGKDVELRCDPISGHTALYWYRQSLGQGLEFLIYFQGNSAPDKSGLPSDRFSAERTGGSVSTLTIQRTQQEDSAVYLCASRPGQGTYGYTFGSGTRLTVV.

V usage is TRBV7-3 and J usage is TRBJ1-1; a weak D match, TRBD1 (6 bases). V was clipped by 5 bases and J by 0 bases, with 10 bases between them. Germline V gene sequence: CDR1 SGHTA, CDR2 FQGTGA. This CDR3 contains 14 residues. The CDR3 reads CASSEQGLNTEAFF. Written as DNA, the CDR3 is TGTGCCAGCAGCGAACAGGGATTGAACACTGAAGCTTTCTTT.

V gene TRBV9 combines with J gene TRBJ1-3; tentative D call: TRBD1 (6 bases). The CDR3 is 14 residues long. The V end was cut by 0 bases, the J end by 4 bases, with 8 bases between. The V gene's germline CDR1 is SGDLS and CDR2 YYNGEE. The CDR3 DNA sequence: TGTGCCAGCAGCGTAGGCACAGGGGGAAACACCATATATTTT. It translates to CASSVGTGGNTIYF.

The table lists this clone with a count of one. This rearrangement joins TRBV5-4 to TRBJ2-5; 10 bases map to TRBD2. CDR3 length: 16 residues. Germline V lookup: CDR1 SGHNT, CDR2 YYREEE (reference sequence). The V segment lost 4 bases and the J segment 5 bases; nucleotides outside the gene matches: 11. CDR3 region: CASSQGLAAGGETQYF. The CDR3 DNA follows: TGTGCCAGCAGCCAAGGACTAGCGGCTGGTGGGGAGACCCAGTACTTC.

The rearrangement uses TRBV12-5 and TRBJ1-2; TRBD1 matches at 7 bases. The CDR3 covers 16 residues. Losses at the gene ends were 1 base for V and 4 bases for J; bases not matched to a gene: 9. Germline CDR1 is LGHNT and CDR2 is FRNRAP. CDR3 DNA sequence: TGTGCTAGTGGTTTGGCGACGATACAGGGGTTCTATGGCTACACCTTC. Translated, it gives CASGLATIQGFYGYTF.

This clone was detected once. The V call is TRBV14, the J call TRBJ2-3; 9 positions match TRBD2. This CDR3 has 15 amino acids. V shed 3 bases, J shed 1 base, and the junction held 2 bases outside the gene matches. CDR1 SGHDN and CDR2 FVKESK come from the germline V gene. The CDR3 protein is CASSHKRGGTDTQYF. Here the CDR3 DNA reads TGTGCCAGCAGCCACAAGCGGGGGGGCACAGATACGCAGTATTTT.

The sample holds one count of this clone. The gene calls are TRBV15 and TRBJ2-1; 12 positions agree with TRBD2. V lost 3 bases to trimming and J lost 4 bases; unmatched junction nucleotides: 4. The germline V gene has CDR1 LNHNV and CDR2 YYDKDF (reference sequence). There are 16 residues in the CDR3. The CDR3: CATSSGTSGRYNEQFF. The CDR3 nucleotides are TGTGCCACCAGCAGTGGAACTAGCGGGAGGTACAATGAGCAGTTCTTC.

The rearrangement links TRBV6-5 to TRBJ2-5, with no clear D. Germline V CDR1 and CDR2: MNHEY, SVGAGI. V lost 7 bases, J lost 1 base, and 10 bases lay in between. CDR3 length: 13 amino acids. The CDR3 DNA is TGTGCCAGCAAAAGAGTAGCCCAAGAGACCCAGTACTTC. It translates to CASKRVAQETQYF.

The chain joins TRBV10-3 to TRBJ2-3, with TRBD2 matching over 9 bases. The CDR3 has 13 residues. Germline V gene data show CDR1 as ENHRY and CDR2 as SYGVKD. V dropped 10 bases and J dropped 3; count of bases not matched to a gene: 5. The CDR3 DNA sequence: TGTGCCACCGTTAGCGGGGGTACAGATACGCAGTATTTT. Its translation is CATVSGGTDTQYF.

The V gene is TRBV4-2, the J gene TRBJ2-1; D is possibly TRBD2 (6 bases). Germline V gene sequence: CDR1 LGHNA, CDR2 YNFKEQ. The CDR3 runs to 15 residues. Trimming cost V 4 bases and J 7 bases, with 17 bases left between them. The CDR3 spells CASSPTLRGSNEQFF. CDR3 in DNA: TGTGCCAGCAGCCCCACCTTGCGGGGTTCTAATGAGCAGTTCTTC.